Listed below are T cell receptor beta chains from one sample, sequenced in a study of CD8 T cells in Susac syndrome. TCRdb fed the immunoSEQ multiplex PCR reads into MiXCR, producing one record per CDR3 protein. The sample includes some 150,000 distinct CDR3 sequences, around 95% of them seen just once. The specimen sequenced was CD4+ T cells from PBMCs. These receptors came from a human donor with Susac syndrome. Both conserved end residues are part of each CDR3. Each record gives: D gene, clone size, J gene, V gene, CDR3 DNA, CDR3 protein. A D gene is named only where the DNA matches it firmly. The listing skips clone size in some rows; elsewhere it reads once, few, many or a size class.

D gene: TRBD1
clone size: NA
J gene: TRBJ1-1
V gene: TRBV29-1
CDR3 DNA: TGCAGCGTTGAAGATCTGGGGACAGGTGAAGCTTTCTTT
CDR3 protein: CSVEDLGTGEAFF

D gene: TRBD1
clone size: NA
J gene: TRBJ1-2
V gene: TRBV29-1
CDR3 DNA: TGCAGCGTGACAGGGGCGTATGGCTACACCTTC
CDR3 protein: CSVTGAYGYTF

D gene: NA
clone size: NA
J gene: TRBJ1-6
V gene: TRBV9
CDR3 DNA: TGTGCCAGCAGCGTAGATGGACAGTATAATTCACCCCTCCACTTT
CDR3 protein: CASSVDGQYNSPLHF

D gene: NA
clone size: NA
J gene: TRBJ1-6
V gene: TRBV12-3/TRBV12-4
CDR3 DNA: TGTGCCAGCAGTTTAGCAATGAGGGGGCCCCTCCACTTT
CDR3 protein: CASSLAMRGPLHF

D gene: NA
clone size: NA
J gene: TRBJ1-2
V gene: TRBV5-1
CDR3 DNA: TGCGCCAGCAGCTCCGCGAGGGGGGTGCGCTATGGCTACACCTTC
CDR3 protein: CASSSARGVRYGYTF

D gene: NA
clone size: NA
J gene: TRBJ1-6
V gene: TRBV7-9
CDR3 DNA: TGTGCCAGCAGCCCTGGGGGGATTAATTCACCCCTCCACTTT
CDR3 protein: CASSPGGINSPLHF

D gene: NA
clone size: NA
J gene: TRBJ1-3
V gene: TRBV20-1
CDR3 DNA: TGCAGTGCTAGAGATAACAGGGTGGGTGGAAACACCATATATTTT
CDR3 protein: CSARDNRVGGNTIYF

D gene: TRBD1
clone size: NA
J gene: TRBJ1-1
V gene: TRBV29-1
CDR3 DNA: TGCAGCGCCCGGGGACAGAGGAACACTGAAGCTTTCTTT
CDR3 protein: CSARGQRNTEAFF

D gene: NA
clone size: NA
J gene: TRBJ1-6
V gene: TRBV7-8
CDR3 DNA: TGTGCCAGCAGCCCTATCGTAAGCTATTCACCCCTCCACTTT
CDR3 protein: CASSPIVSYSPLHF

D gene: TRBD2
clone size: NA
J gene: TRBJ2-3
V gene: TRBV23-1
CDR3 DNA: TGCGCCAGCAGTCAACCCAATAGCGGGGGCAGCACAGATACGCAGTATTTT
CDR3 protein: CASSQPNSGGSTDTQYF

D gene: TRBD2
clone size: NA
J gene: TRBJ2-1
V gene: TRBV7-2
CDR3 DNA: TGTGCCAGCAGCCGGGGACTAGCGGGAGTCGATGAGCAGTTCTTC
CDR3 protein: CASSRGLAGVDEQFF

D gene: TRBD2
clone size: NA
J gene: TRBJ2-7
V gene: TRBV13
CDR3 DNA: TGTGCCAGCAGCTTACGGGAGGCCCCCTACGAGCAGTACTTC
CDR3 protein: CASSLREAPYEQYF

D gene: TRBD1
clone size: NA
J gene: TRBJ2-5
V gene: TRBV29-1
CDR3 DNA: TGCAGCGCGGGGTACAGGGGACCAAGGATTCAAGAGACCCAGTACTTC
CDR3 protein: CSAGYRGPRIQETQYF

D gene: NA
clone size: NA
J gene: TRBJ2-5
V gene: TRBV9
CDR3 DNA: TGTGCCAGCAGCGTAGTTGGGCGGGGAGAGACCCAGTACTTC
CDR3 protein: CASSVVGRGETQYF

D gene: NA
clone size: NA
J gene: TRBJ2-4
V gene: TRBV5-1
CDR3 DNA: TGCGCCAGCAGCCCCGCAGGCAGTCTCCTAGCCAAAAACATTCAGTACTTC
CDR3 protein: CASSPAGSLLAKNIQYF

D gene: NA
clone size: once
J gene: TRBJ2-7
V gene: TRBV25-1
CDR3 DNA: TGTGCCAGCAGTTCATCGCTGGGTGAGCAGTACTTC
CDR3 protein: CASSSSLGEQYF

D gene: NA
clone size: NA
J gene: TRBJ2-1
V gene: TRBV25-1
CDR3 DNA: TGTGCCAGCAGTGAATTGGCCAGGGGTTTATTCTTC
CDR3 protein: CASSELARGLFF

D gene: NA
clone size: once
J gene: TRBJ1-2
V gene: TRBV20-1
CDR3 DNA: TGCAGTGCTTTTACGCCCGCTTCACGGTATGGCTACACCTTC
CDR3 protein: CSAFTPASRYGYTF

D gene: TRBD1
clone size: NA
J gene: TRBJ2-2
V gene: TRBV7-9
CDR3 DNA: TGTGCCAGCAGCTTAGCCCGGGACAGCCTTTCCACCGGGGAGCTGTTTTTT
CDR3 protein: CASSLARDSLSTGELFF

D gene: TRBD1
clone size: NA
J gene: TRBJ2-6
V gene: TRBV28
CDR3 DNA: TGTGCCAGCAGCCCTCCCGGGACAGGGACCGGGGCCAACGTCCTGACTTTC
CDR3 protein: CASSPPGTGTGANVLTF

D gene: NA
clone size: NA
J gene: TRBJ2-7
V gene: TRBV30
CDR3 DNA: TGTGCCTGGATGAATTTTGGGGGTGCGGCAGGCTCCTACGAGCAGTACTTC
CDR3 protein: CAWMNFGGAAGSYEQYF

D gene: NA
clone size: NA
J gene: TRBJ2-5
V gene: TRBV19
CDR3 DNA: TGTGCCAGTTCTTACAGGGAGGGTCGACAAGAGACCCAGTACTTC
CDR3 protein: CASSYREGRQETQYF

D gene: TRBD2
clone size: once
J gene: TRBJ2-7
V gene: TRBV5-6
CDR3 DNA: TGTGCCAGCAGCTTGTGGCGGGGGGGCTCCTACGAGCAGTACTTC
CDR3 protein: CASSLWRGGSYEQYF

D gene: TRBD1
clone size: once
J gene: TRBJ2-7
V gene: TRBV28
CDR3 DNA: TGTGCCAGCACCAACCGGGGGACAGGGAGCTACGAGCAGTACTTC
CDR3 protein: CASTNRGTGSYEQYF

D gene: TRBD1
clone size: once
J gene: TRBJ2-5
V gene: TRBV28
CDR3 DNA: TGTGCCAGCACCAATGGGGGACAGGGGGAAGAGACCCAGTACTTC
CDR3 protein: CASTNGGQGEETQYF

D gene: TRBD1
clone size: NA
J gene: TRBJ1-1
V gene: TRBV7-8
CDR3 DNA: TGTGCCAGCAGCCCCCCGGGACAGCACGACACTGAAGCTTTCTTT
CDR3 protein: CASSPPGQHDTEAFF

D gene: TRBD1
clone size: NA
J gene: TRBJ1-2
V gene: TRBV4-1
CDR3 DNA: TGCGCCAGCAGCTTCCACAGGGGGCTTAGTCGTGGCTACACCTTC
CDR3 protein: CASSFHRGLSRGYTF

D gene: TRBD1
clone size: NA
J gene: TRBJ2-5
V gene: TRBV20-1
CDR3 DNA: TGCAGTGCTTCCCAGGGACAGCTTAAAGGCGAGACCCAGTACTTC
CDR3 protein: CSASQGQLKGETQYF

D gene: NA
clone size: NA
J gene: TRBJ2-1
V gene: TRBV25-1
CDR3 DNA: TGTGCCAGCAGTGCCTACTTGGGGCAGTTCTTC
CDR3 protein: CASSAYLGQFF

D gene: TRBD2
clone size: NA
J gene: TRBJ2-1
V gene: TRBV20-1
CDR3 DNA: TGCAGTCAGTCCGGGAGGGCCGGGGAGGATCATGAGCAGTTCTTC
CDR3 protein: CSQSGRAGEDHEQFF

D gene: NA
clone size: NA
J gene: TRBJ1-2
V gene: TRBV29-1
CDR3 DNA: TGCAGCGGATCAGAGGGACCCAATGGCTACACCTTC
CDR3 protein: CSGSEGPNGYTF

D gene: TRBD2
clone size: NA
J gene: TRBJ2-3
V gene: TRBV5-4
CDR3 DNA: TGTGCCAGCAGCCGGATAAGGAGTAGCGGGGTCACAGATACGCAGTATTTT
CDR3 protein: CASSRIRSSGVTDTQYF

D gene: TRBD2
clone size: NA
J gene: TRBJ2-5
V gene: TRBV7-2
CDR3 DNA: TGTGCCAGCAGCCTCCAAGAGGGTTGGGGGGGGACCCAGTACTTC
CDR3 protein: CASSLQEGWGGTQYF

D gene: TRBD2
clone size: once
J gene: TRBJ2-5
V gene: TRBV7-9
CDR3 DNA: TGTGCCAGCAGCTTAAGCTGGCGGGGGAACCAAGAGACCCAGTACTTC
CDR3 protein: CASSLSWRGNQETQYF

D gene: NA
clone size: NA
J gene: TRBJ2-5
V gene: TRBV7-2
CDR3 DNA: TGTGCCAGCAGCTTTAGGGGGGTAGTGGAGACCCAGTACTTC
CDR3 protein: CASSFRGVVETQYF

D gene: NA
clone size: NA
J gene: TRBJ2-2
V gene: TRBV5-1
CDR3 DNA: TGCGCCAGCAGCTTCGGACACAGGACCGACACCGGGGAGCTGTTTTTT
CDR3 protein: CASSFGHRTDTGELFF

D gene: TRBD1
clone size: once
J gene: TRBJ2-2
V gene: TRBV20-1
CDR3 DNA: TGCAGTGCTTACGGACAGGGGGTAACCGGGGAGCTGTTTTTT
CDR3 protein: CSAYGQGVTGELFF

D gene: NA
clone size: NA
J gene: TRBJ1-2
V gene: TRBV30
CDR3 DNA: TGTGCCTGGTCCTTCGGGGGCAACTATGGCTACACCTTC
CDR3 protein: CAWSFGGNYGYTF

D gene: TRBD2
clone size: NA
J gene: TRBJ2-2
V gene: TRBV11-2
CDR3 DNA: TGTGCCAGCAGCTTACCGGGGAGGGGCACCGGGGAGCTGTTTTTT
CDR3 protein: CASSLPGRGTGELFF

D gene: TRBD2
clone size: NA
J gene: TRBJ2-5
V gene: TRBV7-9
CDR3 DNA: TGTGCCAGCAGCGCGGGACTAGCGCCCCGAGAGACCCAGTACTTC
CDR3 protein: CASSAGLAPRETQYF